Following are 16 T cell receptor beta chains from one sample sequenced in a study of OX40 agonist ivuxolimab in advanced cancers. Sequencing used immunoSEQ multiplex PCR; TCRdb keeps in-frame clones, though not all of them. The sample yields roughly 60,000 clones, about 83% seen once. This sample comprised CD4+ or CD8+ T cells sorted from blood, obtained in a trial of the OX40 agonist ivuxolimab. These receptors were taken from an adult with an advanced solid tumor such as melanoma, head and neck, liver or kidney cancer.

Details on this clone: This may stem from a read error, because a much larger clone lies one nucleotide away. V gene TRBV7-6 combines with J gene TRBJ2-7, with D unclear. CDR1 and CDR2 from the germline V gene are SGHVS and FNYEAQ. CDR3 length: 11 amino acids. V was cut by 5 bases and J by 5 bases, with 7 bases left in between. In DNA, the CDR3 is TGTGCCAGCAGCCCCGTGCACGAGCAGTACTTC. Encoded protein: CASSPVHEQYF.

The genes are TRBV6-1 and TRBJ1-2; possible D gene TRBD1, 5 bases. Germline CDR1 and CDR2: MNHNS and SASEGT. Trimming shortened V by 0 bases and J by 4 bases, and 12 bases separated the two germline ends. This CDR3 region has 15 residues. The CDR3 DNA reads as TGTGCCAGCAGTGAAGCACGGGGGGGGAGCTATGGCTACACCTTC. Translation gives CASSEARGGSYGYTF.

CDR3 region: CASSAGEGAKNIQYF. The CDR3 DNA reads as TGTGCCAGCAGTGCTGGGGAGGGAGCCAAAAACATTCAGTACTTC. The J gene is TRBJ2-4, the V gene TRBV2, with 7 nucleotides matching TRBD2. The length of the CDR3 is 15 residues. The ends lost 4 bases at V and 0 bases at J; junction bases unmatched: 3. Germline CDR1 is SNHLY and CDR2 is FYNNEI. Drawing the rest from reference TRBV2 and TRBJ2-4, the complete variable domain is EPEVTQTPSHQVTQMGQEVILRCVPISNHLYFYWYRQILGQKVEFLVSFYNNEISEKSEIFDDQFSVERPDGSNFTLKIRSTKLEDSAMYFCASSAGEGAKNIQYFGAGTRLSVL.

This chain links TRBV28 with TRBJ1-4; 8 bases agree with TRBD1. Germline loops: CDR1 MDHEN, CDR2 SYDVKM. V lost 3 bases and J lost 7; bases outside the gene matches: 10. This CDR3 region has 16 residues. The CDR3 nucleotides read TGTGCCAGCAGTTTCCCGGACAGGGCGTCGAGTGAAAAACTGTTTTTT. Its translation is CASSFPDRASSEKLFF.

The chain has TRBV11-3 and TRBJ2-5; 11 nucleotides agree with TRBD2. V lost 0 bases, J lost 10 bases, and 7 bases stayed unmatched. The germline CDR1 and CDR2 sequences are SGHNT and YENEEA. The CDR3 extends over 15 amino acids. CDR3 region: CASSLDGTSGLNQYF. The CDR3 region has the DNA TGTGCCAGCAGCTTAGATGGGACTAGCGGACTCAACCAGTACTTC.

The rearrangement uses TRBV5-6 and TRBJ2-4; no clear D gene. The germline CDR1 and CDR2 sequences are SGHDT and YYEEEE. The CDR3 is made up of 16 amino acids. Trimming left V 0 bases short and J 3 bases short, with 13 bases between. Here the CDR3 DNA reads TGTGCCAGCAGCTTGGGGGGTGTTTTCGGCAAAAACATTCAGTACTTC. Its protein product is CASSLGGVFGKNIQYF.

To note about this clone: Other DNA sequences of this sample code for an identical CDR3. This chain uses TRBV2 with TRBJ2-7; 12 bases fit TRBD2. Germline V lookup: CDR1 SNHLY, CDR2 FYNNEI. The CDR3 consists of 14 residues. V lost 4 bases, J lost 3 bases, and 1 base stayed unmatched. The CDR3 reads CASSGLAGVYEQYF. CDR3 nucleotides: TGTGCCAGCAGTGGACTAGCGGGAGTCTACGAGCAGTACTTC. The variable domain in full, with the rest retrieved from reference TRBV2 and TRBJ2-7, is EPEVTQTPSHQVTQMGQEVILRCVPISNHLYFYWYRQILGQKVEFLVSFYNNEISEKSEIFDDQFSVERPDGSNFTLKIRSTKLEDSAMYFCASSGLAGVYEQYFGPGTRLTVT.

Here the CDR3 reads CASSEVRDNEQFF. The CDR3 coding sequence is TGTGCCAGCAGTGAGGTCCGAGACAATGAGCAGTTCTTC. The chain joins TRBV2 to TRBJ2-1; D not resolved. V lost 3 bases and J 5 bases, leaving 8 bases between the germline ends. From germline, CDR1 is SNHLY and CDR2 FYNNEI. The CDR3 loop spans 13 amino acids. The whole variable domain, filled in from reference TRBV2 and TRBJ2-1, reads EPEVTQTPSHQVTQMGQEVILRCVPISNHLYFYWYRQILGQKVEFLVSFYNNEISEKSEIFDDQFSVERPDGSNFTLKIRSTKLEDSAMYFCASSEVRDNEQFFGPGTRLTVL.

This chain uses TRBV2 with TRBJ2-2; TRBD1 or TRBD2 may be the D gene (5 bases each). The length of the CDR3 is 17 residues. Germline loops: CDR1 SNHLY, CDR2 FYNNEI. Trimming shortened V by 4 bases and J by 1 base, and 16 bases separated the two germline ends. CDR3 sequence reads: CASSGEGAGRNTGELFF. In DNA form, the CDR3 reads TGTGCCAGCAGTGGGGAAGGGGCAGGGAGGAACACCGGGGAGCTGTTTTTT.

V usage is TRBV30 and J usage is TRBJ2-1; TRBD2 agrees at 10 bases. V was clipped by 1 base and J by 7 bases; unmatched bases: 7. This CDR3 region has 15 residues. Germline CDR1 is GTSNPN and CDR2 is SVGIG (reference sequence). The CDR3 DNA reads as TGTGCCTGGAGTGATGGACTAGCGGTCACTAATGAGCAGTTCTTC. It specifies CAWSDGLAVTNEQFF.

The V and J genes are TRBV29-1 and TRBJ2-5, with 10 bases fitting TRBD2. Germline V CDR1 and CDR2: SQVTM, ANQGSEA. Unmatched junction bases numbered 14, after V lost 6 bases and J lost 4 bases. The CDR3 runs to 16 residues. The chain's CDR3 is CSVDWTSGWAPETQYF. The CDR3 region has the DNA TGCAGCGTGGACTGGACTAGCGGATGGGCCCCAGAGACCCAGTACTTC.

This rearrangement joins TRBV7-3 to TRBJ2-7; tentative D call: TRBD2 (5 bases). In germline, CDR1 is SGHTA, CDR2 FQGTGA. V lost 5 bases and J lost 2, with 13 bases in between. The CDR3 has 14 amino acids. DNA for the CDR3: TGTGCCAGCAGCCCCTCTCGCGGGCCCTACGAGCAGTACTTC. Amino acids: CASSPSRGPYEQYF.

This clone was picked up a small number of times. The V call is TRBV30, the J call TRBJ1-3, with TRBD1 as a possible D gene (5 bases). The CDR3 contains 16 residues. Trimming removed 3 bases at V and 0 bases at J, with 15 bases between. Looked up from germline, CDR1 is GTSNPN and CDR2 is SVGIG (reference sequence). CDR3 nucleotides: TGTGCCTGGAGGGGGGGTCTCCTGAGCTCTGGAAACACCATATATTTT. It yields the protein CAWRGGLLSSGNTIYF.

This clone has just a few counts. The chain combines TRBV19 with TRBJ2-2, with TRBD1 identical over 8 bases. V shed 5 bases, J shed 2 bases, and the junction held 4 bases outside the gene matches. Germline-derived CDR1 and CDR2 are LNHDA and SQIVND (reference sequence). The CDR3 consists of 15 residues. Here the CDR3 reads CASSPGTGNTGELFF. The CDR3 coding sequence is TGTGCCAGTAGTCCCGGGACAGGAAACACCGGGGAGCTGTTTTTT.

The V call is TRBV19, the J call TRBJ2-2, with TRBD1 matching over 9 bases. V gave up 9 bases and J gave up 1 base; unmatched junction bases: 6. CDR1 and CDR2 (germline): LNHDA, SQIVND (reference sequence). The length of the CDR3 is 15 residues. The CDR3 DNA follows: TGTGCCAGCAGGACAGGGGTCTTGAACACCGGGGAGCTGTTTTTT. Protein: CASRTGVLNTGELFF.

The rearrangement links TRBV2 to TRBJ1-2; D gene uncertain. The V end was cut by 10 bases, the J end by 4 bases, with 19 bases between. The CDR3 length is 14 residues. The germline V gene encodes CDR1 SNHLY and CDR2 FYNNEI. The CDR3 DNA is TGTGCCACCGTTCGGACCTCTAAGGGCTATGGCTACACCTTC. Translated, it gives CATVRTSKGYGYTF.